Presented here are 32 T cell receptor beta chains from one specimen sequenced in a study of blood T cell repertoires in COVID-19. Measured with immunoSEQ multiplex PCR; TCRdb has only the in-frame clones, and not every one. Altogether about 250,000 clones are present, 70% to 90% being singletons, with the ten largest covering more than 4%. The sequenced sample was PBMCs or T cells enriched from blood (not recorded which). These receptors came from a woman between 25 and 40 years old who had recovered from COVID-19.

As for this clone: Additional DNA sequences in this sample encode the identical CDR3. The chain has TRBV28 and TRBJ2-6, with D perhaps TRBD1 (6 bases). The CDR3 is 14 amino acids. Germline CDR1 MDHEN, CDR2 SYDVKM. The V end was cut by 6 bases, the J end by 2 bases, with 8 bases between. DNA for the CDR3: TGTGCCAGCAGCTCAGGGGCTGGGGCCAACGTCCTGACTTTC. Translated: CASSSGAGANVLTF. The variable domain in full, completed from reference TRBV28 and TRBJ2-6, reads DVKVTQSSRYLVKRTGEKVFLECVQDMDHENMFWYRQDPGLGLRLIYFSYDVKMKEKGDIPEGYSVSREKKERFSLILESASTNQTSMYLCASSSGAGANVLTFGAGSRLTVL.

The chain joins TRBV5-4 to TRBJ1-2; the match to TRBD1 covers 7 bases. The CDR3 consists of 14 residues. The germline V gene encodes CDR1 SGHNT and CDR2 YYREEE (reference sequence). With 4 bases clipped from V and 8 bases from J, the junction kept 11 bases outside the gene matches. The DNA of the CDR3 is TGTGCCAGCAGCACCTTCGACAGGGTGGGGGGCTACACCTTC. As protein: CASSTFDRVGGYTF.

V usage is TRBV28 and J usage is TRBJ1-2; 7 bases are shared with TRBD1. This CDR3 region has 14 residues. The V gene's germline CDR1 is MDHEN and CDR2 SYDVKM. V was pared by 3 bases and J by 1 base, with 2 bases of the junction left unmatched. The CDR3 is CASSFQGDNYGYTF. CDR3 nucleotide sequence: TGTGCCAGCAGTTTTCAGGGGGATAACTATGGCTACACCTTC.

The chain is built from TRBV11-2 and TRBJ2-7; 7 nucleotides align to TRBD2. There are 15 residues in the CDR3. Germline V lookup: CDR1 SGHAT, CDR2 FQNNGV. The junction had 4 bases not matched to a gene; V was cut back by 0 bases and J by 2 bases. CDR3 region: CASSLDPSGTYEQYF. The CDR3 nucleotides are TGTGCCAGCAGCTTAGATCCTAGCGGAACCTACGAGCAGTACTTC.

The V gene is TRBV28, the J gene TRBJ1-2; the match to TRBD1 covers 12 bases. In germline, CDR1 is MDHEN, CDR2 SYDVKM. The CDR3 runs 17 residues. With V trimmed by 4 bases and J by 4 bases, 10 bases remained unmatched. The DNA for the CDR3 is TGTGCCAGCAGTTCCAACCGGGACAGGGGGCAGAGCTATGGCTACACCTTC. Amino acids: CASSSNRDRGQSYGYTF.

V usage is TRBV5-1 and J usage is TRBJ2-2; D not certain. The V gene lost 4 bases and the J gene lost 6 bases, with 7 bases spanning the gap. CDR3 length: 12 residues. CDR1 SGHRS and CDR2 YFSETQ come from the germline V gene. The CDR3 region is CASSADSGELFF. CDR3 DNA sequence: TGCGCCAGCAGCGCCGACTCCGGGGAGCTGTTTTTT.

The V gene is TRBV4-1, the J gene TRBJ1-3; D is unresolved. The CDR3 totals 16 residues. Germline V gene sequence: CDR1 MGHRA, CDR2 YSYEKL. V lost 0 bases to trimming and J lost 0 bases, with 9 bases between them. The CDR3 protein is CASSQEVLDSGNTIYF. In nucleotides, the CDR3 is TGCGCCAGCAGCCAAGAAGTACTAGACTCTGGAAACACCATATATTTT.

This clone has a single count. This chain links TRBV29-1 with TRBJ1-1; D remains ambiguous. The CDR3 has 15 amino acids. Germline V lookup: CDR1 SQVTM, CDR2 ANQGSEA. The V end lost 4 bases, the J end lost 4 bases, and 19 bases lay between the germline ends. The CDR3 sequence is CSVVNLKSVGTEAFF. For the CDR3, the DNA is TGCAGCGTTGTAAATTTAAAAAGCGTCGGCACTGAAGCTTTCTTT. Together with reference TRBV29-1 and TRBJ1-1, the CDR3 gives the full variable domain: SAVISQKPSRDICQRGTSLTIQCQVDSQVTMMFWYRQQPGQSLTLIATANQGSEATYESGFVIDKFPISRPNLTFSTLTVSNMSPEDSSIYLCSVVNLKSVGTEAFFGQGTRLTVV.

The rearrangement uses TRBV5-8 and TRBJ1-2; D unclear. Germline CDR1 reads SGHTS; CDR2 reads YDEGEE. The CDR3 spans 15 residues. Deletions cut 2 bases from V and 2 bases from J, with 13 bases between. CDR3 coding DNA: TGTGCCAGCAGCTTCAAGACAATTCAGAACTATGGCTACACCTTC. Translating gives CASSFKTIQNYGYTF.

This clone was observed a handful of times. The V gene is TRBV28, the J gene TRBJ1-1; TRBD1 is a possible D gene (5 bases). Germline-derived CDR1 and CDR2 are MDHEN and SYDVKM. V was cut by 2 bases and J by 0 bases, with 7 bases left in between. The CDR3 spans 14 residues. CDR3 amino acids: CASSLTGLNTEAFF. The CDR3 coding sequence is TGTGCCAGCAGTTTAACAGGCCTGAACACTGAAGCTTTCTTT.

This chain links TRBV6-6 with TRBJ1-5; D remains unclear. Between the trimmed V and J ends, which lost 7 bases and 1 base, there was a span of 11 bases. Per germline, CDR1 MNHNY and CDR2 SVGAGI (reference sequence). The CDR3 runs to 14 residues. CDR3 bases: TGTGCCAGCAATTCATGGCGGAGCAATCAGCCCCAGCATTTT. Translating gives CASNSWRSNQPQHF.

The chain links TRBV27 to TRBJ1-2, with D hard to call. The V end lost 8 bases, the J end lost 4 bases, and 11 bases lay between the germline ends. Germline V lookup: CDR1 MNHEY, CDR2 SMNVEV (reference sequence). The CDR3 extends over 12 amino acids. As DNA, the CDR3 is TGTGCCAGCCGAAAGGAGGGCTATGGCTACACCTTC. It codes for CASRKEGYGYTF.

The chain has TRBV28 and TRBJ1-6; the D is unclear. The V gene's germline CDR1 is MDHEN and CDR2 SYDVKM. CDR3 length: 14 amino acids. Trimming pared 5 bases from V and 6 bases from J, leaving 11 bases between. This chain's CDR3 is CASSTGLLNSPLHF. As DNA, the CDR3 is TGTGCCAGCAGTACCGGACTTCTTAATTCACCCCTCCACTTT.

This clone is a singleton in its sample. The gene calls are TRBV7-9 and TRBJ1-5, with D unclear. Trimming pared 4 bases from V and 5 bases from J, leaving 6 bases between. The germline CDR1 and CDR2 sequences are SEHNR and FQNEAQ (reference sequence). This CDR3 is built from 12 residues. The CDR3 DNA reads as TGTGCCAGCAGCTACTACTATCAGCCCCAGCATTTT. Protein product: CASSYYYQPQHF.

The chain uses TRBV18 and TRBJ2-2, with 8 bases identical to TRBD2. This CDR3 contains 16 residues. From germline, CDR1 is KGHSH and CDR2 LQKENI. V gave up 2 bases and J gave up 0 bases; unmatched junction bases: 2. CDR3 DNA: TGTGCCAGCTCACCAAGGCGGGGGGCGAACACCGGGGAGCTGTTTTTT. As protein: CASSPRRGANTGELFF.

The V call is TRBV28, the J call TRBJ1-5, with D unresolved. The germline CDR1 and CDR2 sequences are MDHEN and SYDVKM. The CDR3 has 16 amino acids. V dropped 3 bases and J dropped 0 bases, with 12 bases sitting between them. The CDR3 here is CASSFPRKYSNQPQHF. The CDR3, as DNA: TGTGCCAGCAGTTTTCCCAGGAAATATAGCAATCAGCCCCAGCATTTT.

The rearrangement joins TRBV30 to TRBJ1-2; the D gene is possibly TRBD1 (5 bases). There are 10 residues in the CDR3. Germline-derived CDR1 and CDR2 are GTSNPN and SVGIG (reference sequence). DNA for the CDR3: TGTGCTGGAGGGGACTATGGCTACACCTTC. Translating it yields CAGGDYGYTF.

This rearrangement joins TRBV6-5 to TRBJ1-1; D unresolved. Deletions cut 4 bases from V and 3 bases from J, with 18 bases between. Per germline, CDR1 MNHEY and CDR2 SVGAGI. The CDR3 totals 16 residues. The CDR3: CASSLLDTARHTEAFF. The CDR3 DNA reads as TGTGCCAGCAGTTTACTCGATACCGCGAGGCACACTGAAGCTTTCTTT.

V usage is TRBV18 and J usage is TRBJ2-5, with 7 bases matching TRBD1. V lost 2 bases to trimming and J lost 5 bases; unmatched junction nucleotides: 5. The CDR3 has 14 amino acids. Germline CDR1 reads KGHSH; CDR2 reads LQKENI. This chain's CDR3 is CASSPGTVDETQYF. CDR3 bases: TGTGCCAGCTCACCAGGGACAGTAGATGAGACCCAGTACTTC.

As DNA, the CDR3 is TGTGCCAGTGACACGGGAAACTATGGCTACACCTTC. This gives the protein CASDTGNYGYTF. The chain combines TRBV19 with TRBJ1-2; D is unresolved. The CDR3 spans 12 residues. The ends were cut back, 8 bases at V and 2 bases at J, with 9 bases in the middle. Germline V lookup: CDR1 LNHDA, CDR2 SQIVND (reference sequence).

The genes are TRBV18 and TRBJ1-3; D may be TRBD1 (6 bases). The CDR3 covers 15 residues. Trimming removed 6 bases at V and 1 base at J, with 13 bases between. Germline V gives CDR1 KGHSH, CDR2 LQKENI. The CDR3 reads CASSLGGASGNTIYF. CDR3 coding DNA: TGTGCCAGCTCCCTAGGGGGGGCTTCTGGAAACACCATATATTTT.

Here the CDR3 DNA reads TGTGCCAGTGGGCTGGGAGGCACCGGGGAGCTGTTTTTT. Its protein product is CASGLGGTGELFF. The gene calls are TRBV28 and TRBJ2-2; weak D call: TRBD2 (6 bases). The CDR3 extends over 13 amino acids. V was shortened by 9 bases and J by 4 bases, with 12 bases between the two germline ends. CDR1 and CDR2 from the germline V gene are MDHEN and SYDVKM.

The gene calls are TRBV9 and TRBJ2-1, with D possibly matching TRBD1 (5 bases). The CDR3 is 15 amino acids. CDR1 and CDR2 from the germline V gene are SGDLS and YYNGEE. Trimming stripped 0 bases from V and 4 bases from J, with 11 bases between. In DNA form, the CDR3 reads TGTGCCAGCAGCGTAGAGGCAGGGCGATACAATGAGCAGTTCTTC. Encoded protein: CASSVEAGRYNEQFF.

This rearrangement joins TRBV7-3 to TRBJ2-7; 10 bases map to TRBD2. Germline lookup yields CDR1 SGHTA and CDR2 FQGTGA. The CDR3 totals 15 residues. V lost 5 bases, J lost 0 bases, and 4 bases stayed unmatched. The CDR3 reads CASSLSGRGSYEQYF. The CDR3 region has the DNA TGTGCCAGCAGCCTCAGCGGGAGGGGCTCCTACGAGCAGTACTTC.

The V gene is TRBV25-1, the J gene TRBJ1-1; perhaps TRBD1 as D (5 bases). Germline V lookup: CDR1 MGHDK, CDR2 SYGVNS. V gave up 5 bases and J gave up 0 bases, with 13 bases separating them. The CDR3 length is 15 residues. CDR3 sequence reads: CASSRLGGVNTEAFF. Written as DNA, the CDR3 is TGTGCCAGCAGTAGACTGGGAGGGGTGAACACTGAAGCTTTCTTT.

V and J are TRBV4-1 and TRBJ2-7, with a possible D match to TRBD1 (5 bases). The V gene lost 3 bases and the J gene lost 1 base, with 22 bases spanning the gap. The CDR3 spans 18 residues. Germline CDR1 is MGHRA and CDR2 is YSYEKL. This chain's CDR3 is CASSQLKFPGWMSYEQYF. The CDR3 nucleotides are TGCGCCAGCAGCCAGCTTAAGTTTCCAGGGTGGATGTCCTACGAGCAGTACTTC.

The chain has TRBV4-1 and TRBJ1-2, with TRBD1 matching 9 bases. Trimming cost V 3 bases and J 5 bases; bases outside gene matches: 4. The CDR3 loop spans 14 amino acids. Germline loops: CDR1 MGHRA, CDR2 YSYEKL. CDR3 loop: CASSQAGTGYGYTF. The CDR3 DNA reads as TGCGCCAGCAGCCAGGCCGGGACAGGGTATGGCTACACCTTC.

This chain links TRBV7-2 with TRBJ2-3; tentative D call: TRBD1 (5 bases). There are 14 residues in the CDR3. Germline values: CDR1 SGHTA, CDR2 FQGNSA. With 5 bases removed from V and 3 bases from J, the gap between germline ends came to 12 bases. CDR3 in DNA: TGTGCCAGCAGCCCGGACACCGGGACAGATACGCAGTATTTT. This translates into CASSPDTGTDTQYF.

The chain recombines TRBV7-9 with TRBJ2-7; 7 bases are shared with TRBD2. CDR3 length: 14 amino acids. From germline, CDR1 is SEHNR and CDR2 FQNEAQ (reference sequence). Trimming cost V 5 bases and J 4 bases; bases outside gene matches: 8. In DNA form, the CDR3 reads TGTGCCAGCAGCCCAACGGGACTAATGTACGAGCAGTACTTC. Its protein product is CASSPTGLMYEQYF.

The chain recombines TRBV5-1 with TRBJ2-7, with 8 bases fitting TRBD1. There are 13 residues in the CDR3. Germline trimming cut 5 bases from V and 3 bases from J; bases unmatched to any gene: 4. Germline loops: CDR1 SGHRS, CDR2 YFSETQ. CDR3 bases: TGCGCCAGCAGTGCAGGACAGGGCTACGAGCAGTACTTC. Amino acid sequence: CASSAGQGYEQYF. Together with reference TRBV5-1 and TRBJ2-7, the CDR3 gives the full variable domain: KAGVTQTPRYLIKTRGQQVTLSCSPISGHRSVSWYQQTPGQGLQFLFEYFSETQRNKGNFPGRFSGRQFSNSRSEMNVSTLELGDSALYLCASSAGQGYEQYFGPGTRLTVT.

The chain uses TRBV29-1 and TRBJ1-1, with TRBD1 identical over 9 bases. In germline, CDR1 is SQVTM, CDR2 ANQGSEA. The CDR3 runs 14 residues. With 8 bases clipped from V and 5 bases from J, the junction kept 12 bases outside the gene matches. The CDR3 loop is CSTTETGGWTEAFF. The CDR3 DNA is TGCAGCACCACTGAAACAGGGGGCTGGACTGAAGCTTTCTTT. The variable domain in full, completed from reference TRBV29-1 and TRBJ1-1, reads SAVISQKPSRDICQRGTSLTIQCQVDSQVTMMFWYRQQPGQSLTLIATANQGSEATYESGFVIDKFPISRPNLTFSTLTVSNMSPEDSSIYLCSTTETGGWTEAFFGQGTRLTVV.

The chain uses TRBV30 and TRBJ1-6; 11 bases agree with TRBD1. V lost 4 bases, J lost 10 bases, and 18 bases stayed unmatched. Germline CDR1 reads GTSNPN; CDR2 reads SVGIG (reference sequence). The CDR3 is made up of 18 amino acids. The CDR3 protein is CAWKRTGGLEVLNSPLHF. In nucleotides, the CDR3 is TGTGCCTGGAAAAGGACAGGGGGCCTGGAGGTCCTAAACTCACCCCTCCACTTT. Full variable domain (outside the CDR3, taken from reference TRBV30 and TRBJ1-6): SQTIHQWPATLVQPVGSPLSLECTVEGTSNPNLYWYRQAAGRGLQLLFYSVGIGQISSEVPQNLSASRPQDRQFILSSKKLLLSDSGFYLCAWKRTGGLEVLNSPLHFGNGTRLTVT.